This T cell receptor beta chain is from a study of early T cells in non-severe SARS-CoV-2 infection. Between the trimmed V and J ends, which lost 1 base and 1 base, there was a span of 5 bases. The CDR3 spans 13 residues. Germline lookup yields CDR1 SQVTM and CDR2 ANQGSEA. This clonotype was seen just once. Its specificity is unknown. Points from the study as a whole: Comparison of clonotypes with VDJdb favored anti-spike CD8 responses while missing private and CD4 specificities.

Unique molecular identifiers were added to individual cDNA molecules. TCRdb reprocessed the 5' RACE reads via MiXCR and lists one record per CDR3 protein. The sample holds tens of thousands of distinct CDR3 sequences, around 13% seen once. The receptor was isolated from an adult who was a healthcare worker with PCR-confirmed SARS-CoV-2 infection or an uninfected control (not recorded which). Specimen: whole blood. V usage is TRBV29-1 and J usage is TRBJ2-1; D gene unclear. The CDR3 loop is CSVEGGSYNEQFF. Written as DNA, the CDR3 is TGCAGCGTTGAAGGGGGTTCCTACAATGAGCAGTTCTTC.